A selection of T cell receptor beta chains follows, all from one sample in a study of cytomegalovirus exposure and HLA in healthy donors. Clones were sequenced by immunoSEQ multiplex PCR, and TCRdb holds only the in-frame ones, with some missing. The sample lists about 180,000 clones; more than 80% were seen once. Sequencing used PBMCs. These receptors were taken from a man aged 18 to 29 in good health and CMV-seronegative. Each CDR3 is given without its conserved first and last residue. Each record gives: J gene, V gene, CDR3 length, CDR3 protein.

>TRBJ2-7|TRBV7-8|13
ASRLGTSGYYEQY
>TRBJ2-5|TRBV6-5|11
ASSDGNQETQY
>TRBJ1-5|TRBV4-1|12
ASSQPGADQPQH
>TRBJ2-2|TRBV25-1|10
ASKTANGELF
>TRBJ1-4|TRBV4-1|13
ASRMIGQINEKLF
>TRBJ2-5|TRBV6-5|6
ASGYLD
>TRBJ1-2|TRBV6-5|14
ASSYSPGTIGYGYT
>TRBJ1-2|TRBV19|12
ASSNRQGSWGYT
>TRBJ1-2|TRBV27|13
ASSPLRGGVKSYT
>TRBJ2-3|TRBV6-5|14
ASSSRRRGSTDTQY
>TRBJ2-7|TRBV7-8|15
ASSLVVFSGSSYEQY
>TRBJ2-5|TRBV29-1|9
SVTVEETQY
>TRBJ2-7|TRBV9|12
ASSVGTSGYEQY
>TRBJ1-5|TRBV2|13
ASSRRTGVDQPQH
>TRBJ2-6|TRBV11-3|13
ASSLTGSGANVLT
>TRBJ2-1|TRBV11-2|14
ASSSASGSSYNEQF
>TRBJ2-1|TRBV7-2|13
ASSLARGPYNEQF
>TRBJ1-5|TRBV19|14
ASSIPTGQGSLPQH
>TRBJ1-1|TRBV2|10
ASSRGLDEAF
>TRBJ2-2|TRBV7-9|15
ASSLRSGLAGGGELF
>TRBJ2-2|TRBV5-8|17
ASSFGFASGSLRTGELF
>TRBJ2-1|TRBV4-1|12
ASSQDPLNNEQF
>TRBJ2-7|TRBV18|12
ASSPLVETYEQY
>TRBJ2-5|TRBV5-6|11
ASSLQGRETQY
>TRBJ1-2|TRBV14|11
ASSQNRGYGYT
>TRBJ2-7|TRBV4-1|11
ASSQVLAWEQY
>TRBJ2-7|TRBV7-9|14
ASSLVGTGSSYEQY
>TRBJ2-7|TRBV28|13
ASSFFRTGAYEQY
>TRBJ2-1|TRBV13|10
ASSPRDNEQF
>TRBJ2-3|TRBV25-1|14
ASSKGGGGVTDTQY
>TRBJ2-7|TRBV29-1|10
SVAWGHYEQY
>TRBJ2-5|TRBV7-9|11
ASSQRGGETQY
>TRBJ2-3|TRBV28|13
ASSLSSIQPDTQY
>TRBJ2-5|TRBV29-1|11
SVAGTRQETQY
>TRBJ1-2|TRBV6-1|12
ASGRTGSNYGYT
>TRBJ2-7|TRBV29-1|11
SAKYSGRGEQY
>TRBJ1-2|TRBV7-8|13
ASSYFRDTTYGYT
>TRBJ2-5|TRBV7-7|11
ASSLNYGETQY
>TRBJ2-7|TRBV5-6|10
ASSFGTYEQY
>TRBJ1-1|TRBV7-9|13
ASSRVMGANTEAF
>TRBJ2-2|TRBV5-4|13
ASSFDREYTGELF
>TRBJ2-7|TRBV6-6|13
ASSTGFGATYEQY
>TRBJ2-1|TRBV14|11
ASSQDLRNEQF
>TRBJ2-7|TRBV6-1|13
ASSELGQGALEQY
>TRBJ2-7|TRBV6-1|12
ASQSTALSYEQY
>TRBJ2-1|TRBV20-1|9
SATVAYEQF
>TRBJ2-3|TRBV6-6|12
ASSYSLATDTQY
>TRBJ2-1|TRBV5-1|15
ASSPGLAGGSYNEQF
>TRBJ1-2|TRBV12-2|13
ASQPAGNSNYGYT
>TRBJ2-6|TRBV6-1|13
ASSGNFGGANVLT
>TRBJ2-3|TRBV6-5|12
ASSKREFLDTQY
>TRBJ2-7|TRBV7-9|15
ASSLYPEREGPLEQY
>TRBJ2-7|TRBV7-2|10
ASTPSSYEQY
>TRBJ2-7|TRBV9|13
ASSVGQGGAYEQY
>TRBJ2-5|TRBV7-6|17
ASSSIWTSGGSDKETQY
>TRBJ2-7|TRBV4-1|13
ASSPAGRVVYEQY
>TRBJ2-3|TRBV5-1|11
ASSSGVADTQY
>TRBJ2-2|TRBV11-1|13
ASSLDLRGPGELF
>TRBJ1-2|TRBV4-2|12
ASSQARSNYGYT
>TRBJ2-7|TRBV4-1|13
ASSQEPRDTHEQY